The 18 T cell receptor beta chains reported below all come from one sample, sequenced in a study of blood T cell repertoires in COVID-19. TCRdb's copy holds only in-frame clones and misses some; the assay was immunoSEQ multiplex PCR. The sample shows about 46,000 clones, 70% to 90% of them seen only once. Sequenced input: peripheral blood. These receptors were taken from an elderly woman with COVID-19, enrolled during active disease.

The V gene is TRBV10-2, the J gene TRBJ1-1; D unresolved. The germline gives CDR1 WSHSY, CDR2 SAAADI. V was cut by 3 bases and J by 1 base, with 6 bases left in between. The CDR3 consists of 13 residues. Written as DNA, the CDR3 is TGCGCCAGCAGTGAACAGAGGAACACTGAAGCTTTCTTT. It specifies CASSEQRNTEAFF.

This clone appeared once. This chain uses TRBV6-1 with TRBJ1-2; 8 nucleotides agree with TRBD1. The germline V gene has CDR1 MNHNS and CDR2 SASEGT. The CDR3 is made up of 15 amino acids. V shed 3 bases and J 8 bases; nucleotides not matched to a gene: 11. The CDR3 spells CASSDLQGGYNGYTF. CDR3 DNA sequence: TGTGCCAGCAGTGACCTACAGGGGGGTTACAACGGCTACACCTTC.

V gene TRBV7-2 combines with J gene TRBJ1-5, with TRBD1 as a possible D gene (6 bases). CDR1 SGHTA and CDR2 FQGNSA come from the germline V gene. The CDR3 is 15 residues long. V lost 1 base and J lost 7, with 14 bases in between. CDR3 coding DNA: TGTGCCAGCAGCTTAGACGGGGGGGGCAGGCAGCCCCAGCATTTT. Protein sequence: CASSLDGGGRQPQHF.

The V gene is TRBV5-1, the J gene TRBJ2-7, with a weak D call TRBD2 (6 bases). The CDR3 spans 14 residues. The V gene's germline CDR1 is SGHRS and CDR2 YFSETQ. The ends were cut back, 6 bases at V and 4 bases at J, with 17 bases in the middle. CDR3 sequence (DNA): TGCGCCAGCACCTCGGGACTGGGGGAATACGAGCAGTACTTC. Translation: CASTSGLGEYEQYF.

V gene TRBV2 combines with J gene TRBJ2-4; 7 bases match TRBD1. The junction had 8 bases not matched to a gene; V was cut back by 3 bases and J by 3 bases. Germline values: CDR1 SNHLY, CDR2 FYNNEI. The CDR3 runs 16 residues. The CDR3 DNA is TGTGCCAGCAGTGAGCCGACAGGGAGCTACAAAAACATTCAGTACTTC. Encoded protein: CASSEPTGSYKNIQYF.

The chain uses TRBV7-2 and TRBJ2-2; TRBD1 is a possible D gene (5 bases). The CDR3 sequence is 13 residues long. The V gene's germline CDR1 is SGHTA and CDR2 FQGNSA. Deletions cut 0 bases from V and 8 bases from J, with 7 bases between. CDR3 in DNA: TGTGCCAGCAGCTTAGCAGGGGAAGGGGAGCTGTTTTTT. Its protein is CASSLAGEGELFF.

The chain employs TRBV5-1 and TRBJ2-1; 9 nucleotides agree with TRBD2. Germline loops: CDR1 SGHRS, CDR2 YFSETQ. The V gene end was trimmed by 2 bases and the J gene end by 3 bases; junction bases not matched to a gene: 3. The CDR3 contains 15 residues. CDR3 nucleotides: TGCGCCAGCAGCTTTAGCGGGGGAAACTACAATGAGCAGTTCTTC. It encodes CASSFSGGNYNEQFF.

The CDR3 here is CASSLRSIGNQPQHF. The CDR3 DNA reads as TGTGCCAGCAGCTTGCGCAGTATCGGCAATCAGCCCCAGCATTTT. This chain links TRBV5-6 with TRBJ1-5; no firm D call. CDR3 length: 15 residues. With 1 base removed from V and 2 bases from J, the gap between germline ends came to 10 bases. Germline lookup yields CDR1 SGHDT and CDR2 YYEEEE.

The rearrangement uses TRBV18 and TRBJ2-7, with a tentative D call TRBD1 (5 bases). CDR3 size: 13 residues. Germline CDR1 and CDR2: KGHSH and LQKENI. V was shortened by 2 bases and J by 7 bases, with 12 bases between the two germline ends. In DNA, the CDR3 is TGTGCCAGCTCACCAGACAGCCAGTGGGAGCAGTACTTC. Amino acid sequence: CASSPDSQWEQYF.

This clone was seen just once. As DNA, the CDR3 is TGTGCCAGCAGTTACGCGGGTAGCAATCAGCCCCAGCATTTT. Amino acids: CASSYAGSNQPQHF. The gene calls are TRBV6-6 and TRBJ1-5; D call uncertain. Germline assignment: CDR1 MNHNY and CDR2 SVGAGI (reference sequence). Between the trimmed V and J ends, which lost 2 bases and 0 bases, there was a span of 5 bases. The CDR3 is 14 residues long.

The CDR3, as DNA: TGTGCCAGTAGTAAACTAGCGGGAGGCCCCCAGGGGTTCGAGTATTTT. Protein product: CASSKLAGGPQGFEYF. The chain has TRBV19 and TRBJ2-3; 12 positions agree with TRBD2. Unmatched junction bases numbered 15, after V lost 4 bases and J lost 13 bases. CDR3 size: 16 residues. CDR1 is LNHDA, CDR2 SQIVND, per germline (reference sequence).

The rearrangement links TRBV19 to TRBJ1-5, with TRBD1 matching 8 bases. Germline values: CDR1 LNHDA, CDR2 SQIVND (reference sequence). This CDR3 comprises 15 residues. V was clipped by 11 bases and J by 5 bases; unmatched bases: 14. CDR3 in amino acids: CACSLEDRDYQPQHF. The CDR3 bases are TGTGCCTGCTCACTGGAGGACAGGGACTATCAGCCCCAGCATTTT.

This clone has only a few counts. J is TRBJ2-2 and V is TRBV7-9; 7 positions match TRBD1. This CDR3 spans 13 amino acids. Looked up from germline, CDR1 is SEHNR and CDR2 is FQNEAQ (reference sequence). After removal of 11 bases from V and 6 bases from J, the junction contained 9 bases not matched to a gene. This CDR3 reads CAGQTGLAGELFF. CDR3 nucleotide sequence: TGTGCCGGGCAGACAGGGTTGGCCGGGGAGCTGTTTTTT.

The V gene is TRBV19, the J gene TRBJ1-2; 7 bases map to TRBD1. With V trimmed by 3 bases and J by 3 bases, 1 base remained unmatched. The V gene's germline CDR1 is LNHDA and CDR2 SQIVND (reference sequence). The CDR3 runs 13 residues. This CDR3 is CASSITGDYGYTF. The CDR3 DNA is TGTGCCAGTAGTATTACAGGGGACTATGGCTACACCTTC.

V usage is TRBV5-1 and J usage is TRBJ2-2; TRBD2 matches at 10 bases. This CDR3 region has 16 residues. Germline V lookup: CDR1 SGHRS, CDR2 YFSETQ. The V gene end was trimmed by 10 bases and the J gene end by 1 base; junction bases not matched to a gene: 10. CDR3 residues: CASWVAGGVNTGELFF. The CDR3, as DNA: TGCGCCTCCTGGGTAGCGGGAGGCGTGAACACCGGGGAGCTGTTTTTT.

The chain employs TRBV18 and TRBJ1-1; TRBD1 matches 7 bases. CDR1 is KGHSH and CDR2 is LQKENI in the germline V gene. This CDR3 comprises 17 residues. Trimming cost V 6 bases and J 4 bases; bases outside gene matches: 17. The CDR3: CASSLTPQGLDGTEAFF. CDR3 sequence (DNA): TGTGCCAGCTCCCTCACGCCACAGGGGCTGGATGGCACTGAAGCTTTCTTT.

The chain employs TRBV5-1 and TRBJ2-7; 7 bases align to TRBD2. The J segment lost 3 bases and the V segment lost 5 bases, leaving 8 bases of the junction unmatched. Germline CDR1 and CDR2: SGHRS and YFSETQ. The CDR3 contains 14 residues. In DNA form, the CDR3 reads TGCGCCAGCAGACCGGGACTAACGAACTACGAGCAGTACTTC. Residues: CASRPGLTNYEQYF.

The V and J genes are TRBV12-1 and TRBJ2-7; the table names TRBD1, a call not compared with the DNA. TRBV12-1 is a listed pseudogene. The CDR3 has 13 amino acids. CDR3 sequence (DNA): TGTGCCAGCAGCTTTCGACAGGGGAGCGAGCAGTACTTC. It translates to CASSFRQGSEQYF.